This TCR beta chain is from a study of neurological immune-mediated disorders. The study's findings and limits: The study found the most TCR clonal expansion in HTLV-1-associated myelopathy and the least in multiple sclerosis, below healthy controls.

The authors produced cDNA by 5'RACE using 10-nucleotide random UMIs. TCRdb fed the 5' RACE reads into MiXCR, producing one record per CDR3 protein. The sample has around 30,000 distinct CDR3 sequences, approximately 4.4% seen once. PBMCs stored at -80 C, 2 million in total, were the source of the unsorted libraries. This clonotype was picked up many times. The antigen is unknown. Germline V gene data show CDR1 as MNHEY and CDR2 as SVGAGI. Trimming cost V 2 bases and J 10 bases, with 12 bases left between them. The CDR3 is made up of 14 amino acids. The chain recombines TRBV6-5 with TRBJ1-6; D not resolved. Sequences were obtained from PBMCs. The receptor's source is a man aged 18 to 30 in good health. The CDR3 DNA is TGTGCCAGCAGTTACGGGGATACTAGGTCACCCCTCCACTTT. Its protein is CASSYGDTRSPLHF.